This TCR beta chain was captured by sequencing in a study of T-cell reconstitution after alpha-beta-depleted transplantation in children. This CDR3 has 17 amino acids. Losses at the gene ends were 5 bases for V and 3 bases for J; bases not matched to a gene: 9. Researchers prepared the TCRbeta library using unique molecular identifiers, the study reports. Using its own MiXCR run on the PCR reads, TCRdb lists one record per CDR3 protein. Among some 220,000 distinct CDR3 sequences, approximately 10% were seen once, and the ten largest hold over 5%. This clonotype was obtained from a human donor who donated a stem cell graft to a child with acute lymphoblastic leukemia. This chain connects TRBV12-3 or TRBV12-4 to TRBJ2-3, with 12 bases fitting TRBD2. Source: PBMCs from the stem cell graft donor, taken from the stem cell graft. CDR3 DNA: TGTGCCAGCAGTCAAAGACGACTAGCGGGGGTAACAGATACGCAGTATTTT. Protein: CASSQRRLAGVTDTQYF.